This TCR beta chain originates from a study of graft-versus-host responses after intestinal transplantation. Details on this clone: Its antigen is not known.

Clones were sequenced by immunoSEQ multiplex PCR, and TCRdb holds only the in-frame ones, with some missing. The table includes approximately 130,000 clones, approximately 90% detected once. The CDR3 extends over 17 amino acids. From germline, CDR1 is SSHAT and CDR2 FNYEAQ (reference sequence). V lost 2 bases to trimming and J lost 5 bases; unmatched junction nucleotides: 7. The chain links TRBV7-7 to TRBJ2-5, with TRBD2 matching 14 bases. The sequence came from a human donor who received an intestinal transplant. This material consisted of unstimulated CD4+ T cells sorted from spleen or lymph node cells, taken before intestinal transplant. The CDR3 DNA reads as TGTGCCAGCAGCTTATCCGGGACTAGCGGGGGTTGGGAGACCCAGTACTTC. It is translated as CASSLSGTSGGWETQYF.